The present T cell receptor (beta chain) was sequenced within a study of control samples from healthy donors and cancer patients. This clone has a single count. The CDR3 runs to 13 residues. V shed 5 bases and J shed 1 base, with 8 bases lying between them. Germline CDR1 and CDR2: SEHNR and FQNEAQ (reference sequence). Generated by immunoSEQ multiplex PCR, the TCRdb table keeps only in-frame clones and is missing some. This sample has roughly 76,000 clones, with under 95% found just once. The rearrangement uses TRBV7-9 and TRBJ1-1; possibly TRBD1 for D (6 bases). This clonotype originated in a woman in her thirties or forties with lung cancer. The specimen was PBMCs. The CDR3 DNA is TGTGCCAGCAGCACGACAGGGAACACTGAAGCTTTCTTT. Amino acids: CASSTTGNTEAFF.